The clone carrying this TCR beta chain was counted once. As handled by the study authors: How many nucleated cells were present was estimated from reference gene primer amplification. The method was immunoSEQ multiplex PCR; TCRdb's version includes in-frame clones alone and lacks a portion of them. The V and J calls and clone size come from that table; D and trimming were worked out from the DNA. The data contain 150,000 or so clones, approximately 80% of them singletons. The data were taken from a study of blood T cell repertoires in COVID-19. Germline V gene sequence: CDR1 MNHNS, CDR2 SASEGT. Trimming removed 1 base from V and 5 bases from J; junction bases left unmatched: 5. The CDR3 is made up of 15 amino acids.

V usage is TRBV6-1 and J usage is TRBJ2-3, with 8 bases aligning to TRBD1. Sequencing was done on a sample of peripheral blood. The source is a woman aged 60-70 years with acute or convalescent COVID-19. CDR3 DNA sequence: TGTGCCAGCAGTGAAGGGACAGGGAGAAGAGATACGCAGTATTTT. The encoded protein is CASSEGTGRRDTQYF.